This T cell receptor (beta chain) came from a study of response to subunit inactivated influenza vaccine. Study conclusions and caveats: The authors suggested that few new T cells are recruited per seasonal influenza vaccination.

With 2 bases clipped from V and 5 bases from J, the junction kept 6 bases outside the gene matches. The CDR3 extends over 15 amino acids. The germline V gene has CDR1 DFQATT and CDR2 SNEGSKA (reference sequence). MiXCR, applied by TCRdb to the RT-PCR reads, yields one record per CDR3 protein. Of about 310,000 distinct CDR3 sequences in the sample, around a fifth were seen once. This clonotype was counted many times. The antigen is undetermined. Here the sequenced sample was PBMCs from blood, taken approximately 20 months after vaccination. The sequence came from a man aged 50-75 years who received an inactivated influenza vaccine. The chain recombines TRBV20-1 with TRBJ1-6; 7 bases are shared with TRBD1. CDR3 nucleotides: TGCAGTGCTAGACCAACAGGGGTCGATAATTCACCCCTCCACTTT. This gives the protein CSARPTGVDNSPLHF.